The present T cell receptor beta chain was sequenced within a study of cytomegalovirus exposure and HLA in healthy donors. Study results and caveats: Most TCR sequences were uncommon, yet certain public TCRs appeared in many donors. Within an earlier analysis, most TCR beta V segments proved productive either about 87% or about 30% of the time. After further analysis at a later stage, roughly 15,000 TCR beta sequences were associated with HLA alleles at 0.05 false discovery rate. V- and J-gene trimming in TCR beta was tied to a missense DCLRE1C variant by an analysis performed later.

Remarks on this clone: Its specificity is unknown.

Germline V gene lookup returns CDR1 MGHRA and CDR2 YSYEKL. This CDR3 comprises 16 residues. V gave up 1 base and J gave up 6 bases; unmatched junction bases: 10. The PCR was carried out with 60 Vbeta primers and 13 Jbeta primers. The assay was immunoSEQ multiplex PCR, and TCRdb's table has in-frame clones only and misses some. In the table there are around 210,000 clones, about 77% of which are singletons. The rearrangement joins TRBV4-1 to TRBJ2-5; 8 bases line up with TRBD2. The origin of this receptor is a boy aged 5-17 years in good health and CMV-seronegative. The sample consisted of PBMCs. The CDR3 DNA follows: TGCGCCAGCAGCCAAGGCGGGGGGCAAAGGAGAAAGACCCAGTACTTC. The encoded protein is CASSQGGGQRRKTQYF.